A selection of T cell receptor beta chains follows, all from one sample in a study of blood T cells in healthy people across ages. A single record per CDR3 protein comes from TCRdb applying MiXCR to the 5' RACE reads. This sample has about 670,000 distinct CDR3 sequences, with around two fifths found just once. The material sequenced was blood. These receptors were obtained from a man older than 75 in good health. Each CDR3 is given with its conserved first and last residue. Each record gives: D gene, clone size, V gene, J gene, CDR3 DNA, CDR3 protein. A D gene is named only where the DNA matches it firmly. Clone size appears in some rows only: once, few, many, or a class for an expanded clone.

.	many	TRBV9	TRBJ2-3	TGTGCCAGCAGCTCCACACCGGGACTCCGCACAGATACGCAGTATTTT	CASSSTPGLRTDTQYF
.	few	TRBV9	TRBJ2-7	TGTGCCAGCAGCGTAGAAGGGGATTACAATGAGCAGTACTTC	CASSVEGDYNEQYF
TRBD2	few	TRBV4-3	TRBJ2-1	TGCGCCAGCAGCCAGGTCTTTCGGAGCGGGGGGGGTGAGCAGTTCTTC	CASSQVFRSGGGEQFF
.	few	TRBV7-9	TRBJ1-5	TGTGCCAGCAAGGACAACAATCAGCCCCAGCATTTT	CASKDNNQPQHF
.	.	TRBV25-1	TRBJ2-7	TGTGCCAGCAGTGGCTCCCCTTCCTACGAGCAGTACTTC	CASSGSPSYEQYF
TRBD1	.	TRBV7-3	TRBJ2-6	TGTGCCAGCAGCTACCTGGACAGGCGAGATTGCTCTGGGGCCAACGTCCTGACTTTC	CASSYLDRRDCSGANVLTF
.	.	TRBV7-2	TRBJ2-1	TGTGCCAGTAGATCAGGGGCAGGTGATGAGCAGTTCTTC	CASRSGAGDEQFF
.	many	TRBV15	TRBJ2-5	TGTGCCACCAGCAGAGATTTCGGTGGGGGGCCCTCCCAAGAGACCCAGTACTTC	CATSRDFGGGPSQETQYF
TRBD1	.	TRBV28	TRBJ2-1	TGTGCCAGCAGTCCAACGGGACAGGGGCAAGAGACCCAGTTCTTC	CASSPTGQGQETQFF
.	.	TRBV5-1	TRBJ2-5	TGCGCCAGCAGCTACGCCATGGAGGCCCAGTACTTC	CASSYAMEAQYF
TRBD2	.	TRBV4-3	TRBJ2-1	TGCGCCAGCGGCCAAGGACTAGCGGGGGGTGGACCCTACAATGAGCAGTTCTTC	CASGQGLAGGGPYNEQFF
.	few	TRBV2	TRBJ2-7	TGTGCCAGCAGTGAACAGGGAGAGTACTACGAGCAGTACTTC	CASSEQGEYYEQYF
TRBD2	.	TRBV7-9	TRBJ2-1	TGTGCCAGCAGCTTATGGCGGGAGGGCCGGGGCGATGAGCAGTTCTTC	CASSLWREGRGDEQFF
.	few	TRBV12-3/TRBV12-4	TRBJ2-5	TGTGCCAGCAGTCTGTGGGGGCGTCAAGAGACCCAGTACTTC	CASSLWGRQETQYF
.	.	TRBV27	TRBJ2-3	TGTGCCAGCAGTTTAGGACAGAAACAAGATACGCAGTATTTT	CASSLGQKQDTQYF
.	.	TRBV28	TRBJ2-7	TGTGCCAGCACCCCGACGGGTCCCTACGAGCAGTACTTC	CASTPTGPYEQYF
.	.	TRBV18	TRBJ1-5	TGTGCCAGCTCACCCGACAGCGGGAGTCAGCCCCAGCATTTT	CASSPDSGSQPQHF
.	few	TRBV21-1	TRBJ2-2	TGTGCCAGCCTCGGGGTCGGGGAGCTGTTTTTT	CASLGVGELFF
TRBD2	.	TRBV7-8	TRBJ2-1	TGCGCCAGCAGCTCCAGACTAGCGGGAGGGCCGAGCTCCAATGAGCAGTTCTTC	CASSSRLAGGPSSNEQFF
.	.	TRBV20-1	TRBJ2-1	TGCAGTGCTCCCCTGTGGGGGGCCCGGAGTGACAATGAGCAGTTCTTC	CSAPLWGARSDNEQFF
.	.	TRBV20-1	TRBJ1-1	TGCAGTGCTAGCCCCTCAACAACGGTCGGCACTGAAGCTTTCTTT	CSASPSTTVGTEAFF
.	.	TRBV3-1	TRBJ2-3	TGTGCCAGCATCGGAGGGCAGGGGATCCCAGATACGCAGTATTTT	CASIGGQGIPDTQYF
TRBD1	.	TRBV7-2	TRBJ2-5	TGTGCCAGCAGCTTAGGTTACAGGGGACAAGAGACCCAGTACTTC	CASSLGYRGQETQYF
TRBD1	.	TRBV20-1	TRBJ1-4	TGCAGTGCTAGAGATCTGAGAAGGGGGCGCGAAAAACTGTTTTTT	CSARDLRRGREKLFF
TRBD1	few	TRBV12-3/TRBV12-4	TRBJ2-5	TGTGCCAGCAGTAGAGGGACAGGGCCGGAGACCCAGTACTTC	CASSRGTGPETQYF
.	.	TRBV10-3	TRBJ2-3	TGTGCCATCAGTGAGTCGACTCGAACAGATACGCAGTATTTT	CAISESTRTDTQYF
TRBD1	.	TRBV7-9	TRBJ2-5	TGTGCCAGCAGCTTACAGGGGGCTAGAGAGACCCAGTACTTC	CASSLQGARETQYF
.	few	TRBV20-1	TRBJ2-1	TGCAGTGCTAGGGCCTTCGGATACAATGAGCAGTTCTTC	CSARAFGYNEQFF
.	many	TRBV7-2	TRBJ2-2	TGTGCCAGCAGCCGCAACAGGGGAGGCATTGACACCGGGGAGCTGTTTTTT	CASSRNRGGIDTGELFF
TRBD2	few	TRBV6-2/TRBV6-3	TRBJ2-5	TGTGCCAGCAGTTATCCTCTAGCGGTCCAAGAGACCCAGTACTTC	CASSYPLAVQETQYF
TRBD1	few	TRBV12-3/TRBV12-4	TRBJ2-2	TGTGCCAGCGCAGCGACAGGGTACGGCGGGGAGCTGTTTTTT	CASAATGYGGELFF
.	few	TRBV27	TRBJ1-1	TGTGCCAGCAGTAACAACCCCGAAAGGACGAACACTGAAGCTTTCTTT	CASSNNPERTNTEAFF
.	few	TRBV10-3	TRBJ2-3	TGTGCCATCAGGGGTGGCGTGGCGGCCCAAGGATCGGATACGCAGTATTTT	CAIRGGVAAQGSDTQYF
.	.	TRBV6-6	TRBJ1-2	TGTGCCAGCAGTACCGACTATGGCTACACCTTC	CASSTDYGYTF
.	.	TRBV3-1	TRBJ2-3	TGTGCCAGCAGCCAAGTGACCAGATCTGGTAAAGATACGCAGTATTTT	CASSQVTRSGKDTQYF
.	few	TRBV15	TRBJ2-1	TGTGCCACCAGCAGAAAAGACAGTGATGAGCAGTTCTTC	CATSRKDSDEQFF
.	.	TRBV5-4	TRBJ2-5	TGTGCCAGCAGCTTGGCGAACAGCCAAGAGACCCAGTACTTC	CASSLANSQETQYF